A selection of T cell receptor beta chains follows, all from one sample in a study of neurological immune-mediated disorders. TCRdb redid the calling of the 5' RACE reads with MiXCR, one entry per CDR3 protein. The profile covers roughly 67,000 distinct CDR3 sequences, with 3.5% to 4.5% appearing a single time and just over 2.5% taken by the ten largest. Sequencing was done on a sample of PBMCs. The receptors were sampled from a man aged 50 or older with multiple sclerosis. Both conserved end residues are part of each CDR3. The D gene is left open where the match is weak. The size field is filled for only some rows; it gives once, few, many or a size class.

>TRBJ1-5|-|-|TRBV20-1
TGCAGTGCTAGAGACCGCGACAGTGGTGGTCAGCCCCAGCATTTT
CSARDRDSGGQPQHF
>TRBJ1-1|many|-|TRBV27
TGTGCCACCGCGGAAATCGGCGGTAGCCGAGAAGCTTTCTTT
CATAEIGGSREAFF
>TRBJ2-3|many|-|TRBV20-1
TGCTCACGTACTAGGAGTAAGACAGATACGCAGTATTTT
CSRTRSKTDTQYF
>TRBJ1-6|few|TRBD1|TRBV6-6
TGTGCCAGCAGTTCCGGGACAGGAGGGGAGGTTATAGGATATTCACCCCTCAACTTT
CASSSGTGGEVIGYSPLNF
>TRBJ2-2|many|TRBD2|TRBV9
TGTGCCAGCAGCGTAGACGGAGCGGGGCACGGGGAGCTGTTTTTT
CASSVDGAGHGELFF
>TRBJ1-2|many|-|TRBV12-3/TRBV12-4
TGTGCCAGCAGTTTAAGACAGCTTGGCGGCTACACCTTC
CASSLRQLGGYTF
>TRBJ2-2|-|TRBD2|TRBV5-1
TGCGCCAGCAGCTACGGACTAGCGGGACTTAACACCGGGGAGCTGTTTTTT
CASSYGLAGLNTGELFF
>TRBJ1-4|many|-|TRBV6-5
TGTGCCAGCAGTCATGACAGAACCAGGACGGGACTGTTTTTT
CASSHDRTRTGLFF
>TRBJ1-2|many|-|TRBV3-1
TGTGCCAGCAGCCTCCTAGGGGCGGCCTATGGCTACACCTTC
CASSLLGAAYGYTF
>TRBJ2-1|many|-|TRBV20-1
TGCAGTGCTAGAGATTTGGGACAAGGGACCATCAATGAGCAGTTCTTC
CSARDLGQGTINEQFF
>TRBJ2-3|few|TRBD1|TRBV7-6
TGTGCCAGCAGCTACGACAGGGGTTCGCAGTATTTT
CASSYDRGSQYF